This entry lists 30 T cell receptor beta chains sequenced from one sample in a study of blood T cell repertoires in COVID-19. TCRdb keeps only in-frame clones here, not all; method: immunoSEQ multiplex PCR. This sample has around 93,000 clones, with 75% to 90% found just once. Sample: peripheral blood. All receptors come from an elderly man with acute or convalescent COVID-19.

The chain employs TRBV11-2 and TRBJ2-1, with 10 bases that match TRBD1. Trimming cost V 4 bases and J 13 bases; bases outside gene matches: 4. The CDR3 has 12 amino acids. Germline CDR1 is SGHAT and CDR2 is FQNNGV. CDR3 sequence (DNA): TGTGCCAGCAGCTCCGGGACAGGGGTACAGTTCTTC. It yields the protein CASSSGTGVQFF. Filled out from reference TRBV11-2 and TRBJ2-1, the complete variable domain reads EAGVAQSPRYKIIEKRQSVAFWCNPISGHATLYWYQQILGQGPKLLIQFQNNGVVDDSQLPKDRFSAERLKGVDSTLKIQPAKLEDSAVYLCASSSGTGVQFFGPGTRLTVL.

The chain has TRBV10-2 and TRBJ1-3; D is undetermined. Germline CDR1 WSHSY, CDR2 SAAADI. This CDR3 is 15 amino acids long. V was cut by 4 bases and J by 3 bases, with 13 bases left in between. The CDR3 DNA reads TGCGCCAGCAGTGGACTCGGAACTAATGGAAACACCATATATTTT. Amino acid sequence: CASSGLGTNGNTIYF.

The DNA for the CDR3 is TGTGCCAGCAGTTTCGTTGTTGCGATCCCCTACGAGCAGTACTTC. Translated, it gives CASSFVVAIPYEQYF. The rearrangement uses TRBV6-2 or TRBV6-3 and TRBJ2-7; no clear D gene. Trimming cost V 4 bases and J 2 bases, with 15 bases left between them. The CDR3 has 15 amino acids. Germline CDR1 reads MNHEY; CDR2 reads SVGEGT.

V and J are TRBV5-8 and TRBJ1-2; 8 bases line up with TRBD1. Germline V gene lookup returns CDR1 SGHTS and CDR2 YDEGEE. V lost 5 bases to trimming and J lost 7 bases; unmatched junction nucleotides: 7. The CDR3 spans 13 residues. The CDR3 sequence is CASRTDRASGYTF. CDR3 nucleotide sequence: TGTGCCAGCAGAACGGACAGGGCGTCTGGCTACACCTTC.

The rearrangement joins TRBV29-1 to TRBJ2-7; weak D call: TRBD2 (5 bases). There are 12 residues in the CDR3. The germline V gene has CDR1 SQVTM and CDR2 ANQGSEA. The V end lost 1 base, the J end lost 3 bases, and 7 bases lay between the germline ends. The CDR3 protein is CSVEAEGYEQYF. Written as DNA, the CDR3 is TGCAGCGTTGAAGCTGAGGGCTACGAGCAGTACTTC.

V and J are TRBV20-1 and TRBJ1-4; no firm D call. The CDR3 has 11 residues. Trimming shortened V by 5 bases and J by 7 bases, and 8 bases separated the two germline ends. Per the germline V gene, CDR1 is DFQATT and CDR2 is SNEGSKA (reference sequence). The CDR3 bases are TGCAGTGCTTCCCAGGTTGAAAAACTGTTTTTT. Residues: CSASQVEKLFF.

Written as DNA, the CDR3 is TGCGCCAGCAGCCCACGAATAGGGACAGGGGATTATAATTCACCCCTCCACTTT. It is translated as CASSPRIGTGDYNSPLHF. This chain uses TRBV4-3 with TRBJ1-6; 10 nucleotides agree with TRBD1. V lost 4 bases to trimming and J lost 4 bases; unmatched junction nucleotides: 10. The CDR3 covers 18 residues. Germline V CDR1 and CDR2: LGHNA, YSLEER.

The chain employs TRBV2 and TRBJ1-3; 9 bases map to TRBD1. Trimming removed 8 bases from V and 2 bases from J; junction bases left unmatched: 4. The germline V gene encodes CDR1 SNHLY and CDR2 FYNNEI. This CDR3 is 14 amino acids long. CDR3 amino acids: CASVGQGAGNTIYF. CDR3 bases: TGTGCCAGCGTGGGACAGGGTGCTGGAAACACCATATATTTT.

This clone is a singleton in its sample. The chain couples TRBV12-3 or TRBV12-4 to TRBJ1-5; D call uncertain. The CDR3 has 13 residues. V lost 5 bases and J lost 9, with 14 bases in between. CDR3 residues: CASSLDRVGPQHF. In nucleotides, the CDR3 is TGTGCCAGCAGTCTCGACCGGGTCGGGCCCCAGCATTTT.

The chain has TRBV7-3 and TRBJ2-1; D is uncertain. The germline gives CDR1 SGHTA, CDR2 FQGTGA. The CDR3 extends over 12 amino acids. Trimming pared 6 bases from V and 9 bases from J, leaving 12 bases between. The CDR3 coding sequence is TGTGCCAGCAGTTTCTACGGTGCTGAGCAGTTCTTC. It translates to CASSFYGAEQFF. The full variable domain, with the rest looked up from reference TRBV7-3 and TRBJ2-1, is GAGVSQTPSNKVTEKGKYVELRCDPISGHTALYWYRQSLGQGPEFLIYFQGTGAADDSGLPNDRFFAVRPEGSVSTLKIQRTERGDSAVYLCASSFYGAEQFFGPGTRLTVL.

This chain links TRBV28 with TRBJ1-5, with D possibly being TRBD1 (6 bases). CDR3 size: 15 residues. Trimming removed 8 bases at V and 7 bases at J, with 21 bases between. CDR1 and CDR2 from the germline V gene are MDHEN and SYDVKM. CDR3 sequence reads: CASATGGAGRQPQHF. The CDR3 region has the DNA TGTGCCAGCGCTACTGGGGGGGCCGGTCGGCAGCCCCAGCATTTT.

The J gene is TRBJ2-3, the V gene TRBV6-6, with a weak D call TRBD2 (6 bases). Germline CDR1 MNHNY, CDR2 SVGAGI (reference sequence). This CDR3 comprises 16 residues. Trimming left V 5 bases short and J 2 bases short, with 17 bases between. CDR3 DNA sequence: TGTGCCAGCAGTACCCCGGGACTGAAGTTCACAGATACGCAGTATTTT. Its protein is CASSTPGLKFTDTQYF.

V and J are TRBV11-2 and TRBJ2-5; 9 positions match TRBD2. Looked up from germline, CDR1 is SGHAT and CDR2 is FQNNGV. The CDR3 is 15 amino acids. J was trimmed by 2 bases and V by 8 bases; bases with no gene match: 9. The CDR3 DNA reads TGTGCCAGCTCTTATAGCGGGGGAAAACAAGAGACCCAGTACTTC. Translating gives CASSYSGGKQETQYF.

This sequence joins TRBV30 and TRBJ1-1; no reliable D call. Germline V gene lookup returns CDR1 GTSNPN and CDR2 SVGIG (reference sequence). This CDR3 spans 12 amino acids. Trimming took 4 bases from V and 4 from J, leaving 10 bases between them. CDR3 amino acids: CAWNSFSTEAFF. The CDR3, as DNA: TGTGCCTGGAATTCCTTTAGCACTGAAGCTTTCTTT.

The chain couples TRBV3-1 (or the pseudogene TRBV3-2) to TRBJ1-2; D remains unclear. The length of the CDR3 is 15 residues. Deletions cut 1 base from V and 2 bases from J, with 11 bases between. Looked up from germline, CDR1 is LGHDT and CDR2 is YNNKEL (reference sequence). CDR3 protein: CASSQARAANYGYTF. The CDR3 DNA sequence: TGTGCCAGCAGCCAAGCGAGGGCAGCCAACTATGGCTACACCTTC.

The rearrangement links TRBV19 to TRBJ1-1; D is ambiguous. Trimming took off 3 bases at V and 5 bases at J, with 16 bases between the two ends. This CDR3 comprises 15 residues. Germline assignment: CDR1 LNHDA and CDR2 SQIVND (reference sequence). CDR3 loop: CASSILTSRGTEAFF. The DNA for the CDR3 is TGTGCCAGTAGTATCTTGACATCCCGAGGGACTGAAGCTTTCTTT.

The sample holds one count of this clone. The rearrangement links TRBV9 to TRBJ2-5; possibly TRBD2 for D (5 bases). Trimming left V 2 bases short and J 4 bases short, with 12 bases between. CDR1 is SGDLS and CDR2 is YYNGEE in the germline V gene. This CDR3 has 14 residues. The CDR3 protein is CASSVSGVLETQYF. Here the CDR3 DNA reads TGTGCCAGCAGCGTTTCCGGGGTGTTAGAGACCCAGTACTTC.

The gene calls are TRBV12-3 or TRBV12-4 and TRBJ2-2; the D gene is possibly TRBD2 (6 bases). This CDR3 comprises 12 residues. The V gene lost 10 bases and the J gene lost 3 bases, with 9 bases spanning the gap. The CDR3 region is CATGGYTGELFF. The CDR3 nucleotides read TGTGCCACCGGGGGATACACCGGGGAGCTGTTTTTT.

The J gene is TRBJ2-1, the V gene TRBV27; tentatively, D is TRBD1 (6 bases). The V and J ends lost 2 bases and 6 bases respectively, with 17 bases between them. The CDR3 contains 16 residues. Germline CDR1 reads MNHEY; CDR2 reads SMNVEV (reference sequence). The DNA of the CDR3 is TGTGCCAGCAGTTTACGCGGACAGTTAGAGGGCAATGAGCAGTTCTTC. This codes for CASSLRGQLEGNEQFF.

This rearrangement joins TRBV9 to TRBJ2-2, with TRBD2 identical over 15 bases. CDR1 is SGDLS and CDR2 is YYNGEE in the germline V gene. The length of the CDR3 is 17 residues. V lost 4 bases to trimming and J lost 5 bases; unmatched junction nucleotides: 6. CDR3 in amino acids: CASSKGLAGGVTGELFF. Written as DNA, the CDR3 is TGTGCCAGCAGCAAGGGACTAGCGGGGGGTGTGACCGGGGAGCTGTTTTTT.

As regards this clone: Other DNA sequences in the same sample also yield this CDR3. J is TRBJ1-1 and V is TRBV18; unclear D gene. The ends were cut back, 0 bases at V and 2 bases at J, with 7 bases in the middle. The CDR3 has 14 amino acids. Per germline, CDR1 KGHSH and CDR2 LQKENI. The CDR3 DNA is TGTGCCAGCTCACCACCGTCAGGCAACACTGAAGCTTTCTTT. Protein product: CASSPPSGNTEAFF.

CDR3 protein: CASNRKEKGGTGELFF. DNA for the CDR3: TGTGCCAGCAACAGAAAAGAGAAGGGAGGGACCGGGGAGCTGTTTTTT. V gene TRBV7-2 combines with J gene TRBJ2-2, with 7 bases fitting TRBD2. CDR1 SGHTA and CDR2 FQGNSA come from the germline V gene. There are 16 residues in the CDR3. With 7 bases clipped from V and 5 bases from J, the junction kept 13 bases outside the gene matches.

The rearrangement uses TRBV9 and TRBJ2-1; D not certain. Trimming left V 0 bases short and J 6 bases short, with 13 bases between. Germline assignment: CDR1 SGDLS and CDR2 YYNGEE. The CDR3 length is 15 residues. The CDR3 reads CASSVALLASNEQFF. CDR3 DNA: TGTGCCAGCAGCGTAGCTTTACTCGCAAGCAATGAGCAGTTCTTC.

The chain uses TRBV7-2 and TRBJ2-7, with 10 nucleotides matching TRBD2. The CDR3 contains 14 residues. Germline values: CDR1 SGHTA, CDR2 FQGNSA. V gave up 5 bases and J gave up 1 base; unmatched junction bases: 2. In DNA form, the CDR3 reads TGTGCCAGCAGCAAGACTAGCGGGTCCTACGAGCAGTACTTC. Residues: CASSKTSGSYEQYF.

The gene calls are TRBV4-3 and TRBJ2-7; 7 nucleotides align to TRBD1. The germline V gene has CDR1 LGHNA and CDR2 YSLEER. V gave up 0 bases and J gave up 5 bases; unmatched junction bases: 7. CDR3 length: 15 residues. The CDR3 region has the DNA TGCGCCAGCAGCCAAGAGGCGACAGGGTCCCACGAGCAGTACTTC. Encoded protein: CASSQEATGSHEQYF.

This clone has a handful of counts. CDR3: CSASRGPVNSPLHF. The CDR3 bases are TGCAGTGCTAGTAGGGGCCCGGTTAATTCACCCCTCCACTTT. The genes are TRBV20-1 and TRBJ1-6; D might be TRBD1 (5 bases). Germline V gives CDR1 DFQATT, CDR2 SNEGSKA (reference sequence). Trimming removed 3 bases from V and 6 bases from J, with 12 bases in between. This CDR3 has 14 amino acids.

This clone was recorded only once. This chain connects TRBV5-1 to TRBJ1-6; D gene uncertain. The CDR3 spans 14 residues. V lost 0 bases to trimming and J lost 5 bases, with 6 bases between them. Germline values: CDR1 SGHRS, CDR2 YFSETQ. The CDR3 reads CASSLAQNNSPLHF. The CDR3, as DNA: TGCGCCAGCAGCTTGGCCCAGAATAATTCACCCCTCCACTTT.

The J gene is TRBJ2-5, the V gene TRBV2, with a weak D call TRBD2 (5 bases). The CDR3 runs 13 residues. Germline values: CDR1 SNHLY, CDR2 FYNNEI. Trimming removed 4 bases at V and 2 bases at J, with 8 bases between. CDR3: CASSGTAQETQYF. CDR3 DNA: TGTGCCAGCAGTGGGACTGCACAAGAGACCCAGTACTTC.

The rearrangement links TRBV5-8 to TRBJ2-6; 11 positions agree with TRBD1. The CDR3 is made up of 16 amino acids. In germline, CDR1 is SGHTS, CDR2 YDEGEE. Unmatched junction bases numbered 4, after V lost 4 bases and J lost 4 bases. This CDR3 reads CASSPDRGLGANVLTF. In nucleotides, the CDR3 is TGTGCCAGCAGCCCGGACAGGGGGCTCGGGGCCAACGTCCTGACTTTC.

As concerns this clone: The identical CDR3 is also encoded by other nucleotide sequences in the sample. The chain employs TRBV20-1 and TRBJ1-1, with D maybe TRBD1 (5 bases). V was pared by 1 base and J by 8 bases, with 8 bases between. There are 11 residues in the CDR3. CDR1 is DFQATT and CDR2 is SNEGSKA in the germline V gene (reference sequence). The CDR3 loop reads CSARVGGEAFF. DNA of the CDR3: TGCAGTGCTAGAGTTGGGGGGGAAGCTTTCTTT.